This T cell receptor beta chain is from a study of blood T cell repertoires in COVID-19. The overall study: The analysed material was cDNA or gDNA that came from T cells, B-cell-depleted T cells, or PBMCs.

V lost 2 bases and J lost 4, with 17 bases in between. CDR3 size: 16 residues. Germline V lookup: CDR1 MGHRA, CDR2 YSYEKL. The repertoire was sequenced with immunoSEQ multiplex PCR; TCRdb's copy has only in-frame clones and lacks some. This repertoire shows approximately 150,000 clones, around 80% found once; its top ten account for roughly 7.9%. The source of this sequence is a woman aged 45-60 years in a cohort sampled during active or convalescent COVID-19. This chain uses TRBV4-1 with TRBJ2-5; TRBD1 is a possible D gene (6 bases). Sequencing was done on a sample of peripheral blood. This CDR3 is CASSQRIWTELETQYF. The CDR3, as DNA: TGCGCCAGCAGCCAACGGATCTGGACAGAGCTAGAGACCCAGTACTTC.